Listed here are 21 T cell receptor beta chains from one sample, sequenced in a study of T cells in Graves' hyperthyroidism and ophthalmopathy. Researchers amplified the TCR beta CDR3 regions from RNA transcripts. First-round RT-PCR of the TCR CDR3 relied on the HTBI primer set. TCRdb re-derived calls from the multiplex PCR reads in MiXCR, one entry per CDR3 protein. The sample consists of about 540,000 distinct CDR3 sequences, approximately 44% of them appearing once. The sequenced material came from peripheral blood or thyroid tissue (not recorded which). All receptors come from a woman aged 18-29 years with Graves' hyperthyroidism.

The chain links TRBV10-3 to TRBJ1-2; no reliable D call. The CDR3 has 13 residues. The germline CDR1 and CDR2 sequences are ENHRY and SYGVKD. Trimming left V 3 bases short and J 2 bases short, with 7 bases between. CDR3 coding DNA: TGTGCCATCAGTGATAGTGAGAACTATGGCTACACCTTC. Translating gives CAISDSENYGYTF.

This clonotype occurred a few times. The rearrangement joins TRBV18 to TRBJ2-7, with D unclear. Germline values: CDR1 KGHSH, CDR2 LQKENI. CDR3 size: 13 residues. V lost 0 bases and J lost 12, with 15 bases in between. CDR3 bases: TGTGCCAGCTCACCACCGTATCTGCTAGAGAGGTACTTC. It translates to CASSPPYLLERYF.

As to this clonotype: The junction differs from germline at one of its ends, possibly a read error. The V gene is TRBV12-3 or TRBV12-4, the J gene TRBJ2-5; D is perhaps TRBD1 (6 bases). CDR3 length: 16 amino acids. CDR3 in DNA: TGTGCCAGCAGTTTGGGCCTCGGGCAGGGACAAGGGACCCAGTACTTC. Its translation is CASSLGLGQGQGTQYF.

Here the CDR3 reads CSAREREQYF. The CDR3 DNA reads TGCAGTGCTAGAGAGCGGGAGCAGTACTTC. The chain couples TRBV20-1 to TRBJ2-5, with TRBD2 matching 7 bases. Germline CDR1 reads DFQATT; CDR2 reads SNEGSKA (reference sequence). This CDR3 has 10 amino acids. Losses at the gene ends were 0 bases for V and 11 bases for J; bases not matched to a gene: 0.

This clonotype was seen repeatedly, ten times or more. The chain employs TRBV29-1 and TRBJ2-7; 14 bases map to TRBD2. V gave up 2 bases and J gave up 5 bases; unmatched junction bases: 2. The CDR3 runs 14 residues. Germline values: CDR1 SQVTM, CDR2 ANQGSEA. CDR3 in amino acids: CSVEWGLAGDEQYF. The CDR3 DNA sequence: TGCAGCGTTGAATGGGGACTAGCGGGAGACGAGCAGTACTTC.

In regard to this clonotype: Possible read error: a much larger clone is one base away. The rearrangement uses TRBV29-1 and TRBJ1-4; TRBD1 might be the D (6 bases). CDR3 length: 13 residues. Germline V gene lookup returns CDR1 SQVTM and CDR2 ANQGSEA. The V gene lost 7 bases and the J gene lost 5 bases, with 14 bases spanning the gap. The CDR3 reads CSARRQGNEKLFF. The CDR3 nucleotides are TGCAGCGCCAGGCGTCAGGGGAATGAAAAACTGTTTTTT.

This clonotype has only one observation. CDR3 DNA sequence: TGCAGTGCTAGTAGCCAGTACTTC. This codes for CSASSQYF. This rearrangement joins TRBV20-1 to TRBJ2-5; D not resolved. The CDR3 is made up of 8 amino acids. Trimming removed 3 bases at V and 10 bases at J, with 3 bases between. Looked up from germline, CDR1 is DFQATT and CDR2 is SNEGSKA (reference sequence).

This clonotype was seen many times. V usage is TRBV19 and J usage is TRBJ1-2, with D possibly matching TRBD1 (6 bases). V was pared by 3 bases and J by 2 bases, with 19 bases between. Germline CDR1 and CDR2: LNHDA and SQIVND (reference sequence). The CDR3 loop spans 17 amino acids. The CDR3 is CASSMFRRTDSNYGYTF. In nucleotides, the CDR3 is TGTGCCAGTAGTATGTTTCGCCGGACAGACTCCAACTATGGCTACACCTTC.

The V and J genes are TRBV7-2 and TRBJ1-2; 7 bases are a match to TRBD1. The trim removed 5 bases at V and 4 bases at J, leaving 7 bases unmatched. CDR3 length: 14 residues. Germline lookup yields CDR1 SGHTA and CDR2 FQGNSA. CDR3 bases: TGTGCCAGCAGCGAAGACAGGGAGGGCTATGGCTACACCTTC. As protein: CASSEDREGYGYTF.

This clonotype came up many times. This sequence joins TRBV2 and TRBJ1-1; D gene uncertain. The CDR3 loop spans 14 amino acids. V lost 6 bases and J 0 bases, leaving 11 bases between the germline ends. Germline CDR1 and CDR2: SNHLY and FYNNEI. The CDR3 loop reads CASSPTDMNTEAFF. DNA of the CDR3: TGTGCCAGCAGCCCGACCGACATGAACACTGAAGCTTTCTTT.

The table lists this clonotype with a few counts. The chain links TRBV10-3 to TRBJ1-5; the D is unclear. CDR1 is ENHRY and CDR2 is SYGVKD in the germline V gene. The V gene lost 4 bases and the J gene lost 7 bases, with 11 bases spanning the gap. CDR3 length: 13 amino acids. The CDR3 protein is CAISGGGSQPQHF. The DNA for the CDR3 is TGTGCCATCAGTGGAGGTGGGTCCCAGCCCCAGCATTTT.

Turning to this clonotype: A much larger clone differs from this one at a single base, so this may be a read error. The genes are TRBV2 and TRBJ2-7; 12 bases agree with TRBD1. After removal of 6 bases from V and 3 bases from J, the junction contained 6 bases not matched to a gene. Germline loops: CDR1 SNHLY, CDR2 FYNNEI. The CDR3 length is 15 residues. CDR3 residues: CASRTGTGGFYEQYF. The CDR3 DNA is TGTGCCAGCAGAACCGGGACAGGGGGCTTCTACGAGCAGTACTTC.

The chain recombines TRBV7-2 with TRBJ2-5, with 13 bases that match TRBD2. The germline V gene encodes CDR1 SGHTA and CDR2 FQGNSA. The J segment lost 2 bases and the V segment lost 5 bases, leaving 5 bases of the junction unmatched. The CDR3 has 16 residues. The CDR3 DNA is TGTGCCAGCAGCACCTTACTAGCGGGAGGGCAAGAGACCCAGTACTTC. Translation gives CASSTLLAGGQETQYF.

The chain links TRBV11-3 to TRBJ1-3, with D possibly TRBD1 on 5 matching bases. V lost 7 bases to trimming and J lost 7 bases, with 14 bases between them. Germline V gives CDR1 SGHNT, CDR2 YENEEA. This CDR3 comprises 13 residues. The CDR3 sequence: CASTLGASNTIYF. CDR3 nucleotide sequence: TGTGCCAGCACCCTTGGGGCTTCGAACACCATATATTTT.

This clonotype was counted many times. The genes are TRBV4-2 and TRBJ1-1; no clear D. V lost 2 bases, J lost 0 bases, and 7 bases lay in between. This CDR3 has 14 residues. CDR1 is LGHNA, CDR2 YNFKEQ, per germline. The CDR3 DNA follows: TGTGCCAGCAGCCAACCACAGATGAACACTGAAGCTTTCTTT. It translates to CASSQPQMNTEAFF.

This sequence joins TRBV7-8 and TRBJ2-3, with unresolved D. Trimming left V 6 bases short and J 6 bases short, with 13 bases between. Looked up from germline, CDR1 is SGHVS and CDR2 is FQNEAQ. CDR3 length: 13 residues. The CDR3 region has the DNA TGTGCCAGCAGTCCCTGGGTAGGGGATACGCAGTATTTT. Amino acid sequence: CASSPWVGDTQYF.

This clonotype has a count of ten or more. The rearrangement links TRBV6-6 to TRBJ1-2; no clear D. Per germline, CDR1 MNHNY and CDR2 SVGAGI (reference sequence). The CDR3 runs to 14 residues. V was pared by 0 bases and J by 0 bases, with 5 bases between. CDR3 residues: CASSYSTPNYGYTF. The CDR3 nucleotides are TGTGCCAGCAGTTACTCGACACCTAACTATGGCTACACCTTC.

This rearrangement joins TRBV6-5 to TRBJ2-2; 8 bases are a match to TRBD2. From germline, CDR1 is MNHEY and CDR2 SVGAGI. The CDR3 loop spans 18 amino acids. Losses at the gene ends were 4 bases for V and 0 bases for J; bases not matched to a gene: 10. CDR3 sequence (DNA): TGTGCCAGCAGTTTATATCCTCGACTAGCGTCGAACACCGGGGAGCTGTTTTTT. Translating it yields CASSLYPRLASNTGELFF.

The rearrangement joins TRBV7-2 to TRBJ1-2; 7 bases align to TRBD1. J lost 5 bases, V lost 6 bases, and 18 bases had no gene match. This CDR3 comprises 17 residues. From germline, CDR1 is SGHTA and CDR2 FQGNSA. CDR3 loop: CASRLLESQTGAYGYTF. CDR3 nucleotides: TGTGCCAGCAGGTTATTGGAAAGCCAAACAGGGGCTTATGGCTACACCTTC.

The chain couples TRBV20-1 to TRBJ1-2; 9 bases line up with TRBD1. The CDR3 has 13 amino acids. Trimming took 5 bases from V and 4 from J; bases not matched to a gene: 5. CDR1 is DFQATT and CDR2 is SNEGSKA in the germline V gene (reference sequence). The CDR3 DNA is TGCAGTGCTGAGCGGGACAGGGCCTATGGCTACACCTTC. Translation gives CSAERDRAYGYTF.

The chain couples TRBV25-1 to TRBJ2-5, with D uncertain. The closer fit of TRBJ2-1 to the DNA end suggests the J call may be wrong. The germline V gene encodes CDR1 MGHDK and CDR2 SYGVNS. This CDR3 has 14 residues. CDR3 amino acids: CASSRRANYNEQFF. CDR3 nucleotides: TGTGCCAGCAGTCGTAGGGCCAACTACAATGAGCAGTTCTTC.